The rows below give T cell receptor beta chains drawn from one sample of a study of response to subunit inactivated influenza vaccine. TCRdb re-derived calls from the RT-PCR reads in MiXCR, one entry per CDR3 protein. The data contain roughly 190,000 distinct CDR3 sequences, 10% to 15% of them singletons. These data were likewise used in another study, on T cells expressing NK-cell markers.

Material: CD8+ T cells sorted from PBMCs, obtained about 12 days after vaccination. The receptors derive from a man between 45 and 60 years old who received an inactivated influenza vaccine. Both conserved end residues are part of each CDR3. The D gene is left open where the match is weak. Not every row has a clone size; where given, it reads once, few, many or a size class.

>TRBJ1-2|TRBV14|NA|NA
TGTGCCAGCAGCCAAGATCGAGGGATCTATGGCTACACCTTC
CASSQDRGIYGYTF
>TRBJ1-6|TRBV7-9|few|NA
TGTGCCAGCAGCTTCCGGGACCCGAGCTCCTATAATTCACCCCTCCACTTT
CASSFRDPSSYNSPLHF
>TRBJ2-7|TRBV2|few|TRBD2
TGTGCCAGCAGTAGCGGGAGTGTCAACGAGCAGTACTTC
CASSSGSVNEQYF
>TRBJ2-3|TRBV6-5|NA|NA
TGTGCCAGCAGTTACGAGGGTAGCACAGATACGCAGTATTTT
CASSYEGSTDTQYF
>TRBJ2-3|TRBV11-2|many|NA
TGTGCCAGCAGCTTAGTAGGACAAAGCACAGATACGCAGTATTTT
CASSLVGQSTDTQYF
>TRBJ2-1|TRBV28|many|NA
TGTGCCAGCAGGCCTCGGAATTACAATGAGCAGTTCTTC
CASRPRNYNEQFF
>TRBJ2-7|TRBV7-8|NA|TRBD2
TGTGCCAGCAGCCAAACTAGCGGGAGATCCTACGAGCAGTACTTC
CASSQTSGRSYEQYF
>TRBJ1-2|TRBV7-9|few|NA
TGTGCCAGCACCCTTAGGGGGAAGCGGGGAGGCTACACCTTC
CASTLRGKRGGYTF
>TRBJ2-2|TRBV4-3|NA|TRBD2
TGCGCCAGCAGCCAAGATACGGGTAGCGGGGGGGCTAGAACCGGGGAGCTGTTTTTT
CASSQDTGSGGARTGELFF
>TRBJ2-5|TRBV5-1|NA|NA
TGCGCCAGCAGCCCCCCGGGAAAACGTTTGGAGACCCAGTACTTC
CASSPPGKRLETQYF
>TRBJ2-1|TRBV6-5|few|NA
TGTGCCAGCAGTTACTCGAAAGGGGGCAATGAGCAGTTCTTC
CASSYSKGGNEQFF
>TRBJ2-7|TRBV6-2/TRBV6-3|NA|TRBD1
TGTGCCAGCAAAGCCGGGACAGGGAGCGAGCAGTACTTC
CASKAGTGSEQYF
>TRBJ2-7|TRBV5-1|NA|NA
TGCGCCAGCAGCTTGTCAGGGACTTTCGACGAGCAGTACTTC
CASSLSGTFDEQYF
>TRBJ1-5|TRBV7-8|few|NA
TGTGCCAGCAGCTTAGGGGACTTTAGCAATCAGCCCCAGCATTTT
CASSLGDFSNQPQHF